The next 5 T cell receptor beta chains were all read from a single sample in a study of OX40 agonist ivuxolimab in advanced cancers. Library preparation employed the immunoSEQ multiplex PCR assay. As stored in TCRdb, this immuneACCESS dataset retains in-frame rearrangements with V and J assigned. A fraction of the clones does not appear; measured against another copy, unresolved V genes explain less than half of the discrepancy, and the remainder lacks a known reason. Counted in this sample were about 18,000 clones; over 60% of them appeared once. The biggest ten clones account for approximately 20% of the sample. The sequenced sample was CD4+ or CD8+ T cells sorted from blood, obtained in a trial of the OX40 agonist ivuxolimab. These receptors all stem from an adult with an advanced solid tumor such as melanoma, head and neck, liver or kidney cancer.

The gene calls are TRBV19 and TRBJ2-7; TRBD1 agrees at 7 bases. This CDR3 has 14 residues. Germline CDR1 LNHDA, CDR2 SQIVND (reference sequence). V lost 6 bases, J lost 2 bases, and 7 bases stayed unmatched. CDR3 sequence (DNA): TGTGCCAGTAGCTCGCGACAGGGACCCTACGAGCAGTACTTC. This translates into CASSSRQGPYEQYF. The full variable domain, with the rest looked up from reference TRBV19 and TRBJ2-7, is DGGITQSPKYLFRKEGQNVTLSCEQNLNHDAMYWYRQDPGQGLRLIYYSQIVNDFQKGDIAEGYSVSREKKESFPLTVTSAQKNPTAFYLCASSSRQGPYEQYFGPGTRLTVT.

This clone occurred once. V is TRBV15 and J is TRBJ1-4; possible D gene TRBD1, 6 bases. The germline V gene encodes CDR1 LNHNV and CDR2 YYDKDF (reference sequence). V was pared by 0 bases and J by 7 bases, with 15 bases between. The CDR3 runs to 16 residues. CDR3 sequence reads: CATSRDRTEHSEKLFF. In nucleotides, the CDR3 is TGTGCCACCAGCAGAGACCGGACAGAACATAGTGAAAAACTGTTTTTT.

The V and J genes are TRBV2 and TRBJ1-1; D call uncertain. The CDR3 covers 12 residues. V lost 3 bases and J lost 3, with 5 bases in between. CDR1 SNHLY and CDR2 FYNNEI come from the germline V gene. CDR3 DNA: TGTGCCAGCAGTGAGGTTGACACTGAAGCTTTCTTT. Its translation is CASSEVDTEAFF.

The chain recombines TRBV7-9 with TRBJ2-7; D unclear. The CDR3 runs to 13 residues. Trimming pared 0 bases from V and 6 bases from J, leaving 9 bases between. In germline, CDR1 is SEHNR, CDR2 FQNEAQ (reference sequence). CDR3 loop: CASSLAGRVEQYF. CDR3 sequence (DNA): TGTGCCAGCAGCTTAGCTGGCCGGGTCGAGCAGTACTTC.

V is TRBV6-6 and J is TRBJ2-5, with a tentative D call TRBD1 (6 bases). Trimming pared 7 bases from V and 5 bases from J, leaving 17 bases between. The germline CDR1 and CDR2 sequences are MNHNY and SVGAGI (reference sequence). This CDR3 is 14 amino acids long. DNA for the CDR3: TGTGCCAGCAACCTGATGGGGGCTGGGGAGACCCAGTACTTC. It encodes CASNLMGAGETQYF.